The 20 T cell receptor beta chains below all came from one sample that was sequenced in a study of cytomegalovirus exposure and HLA in healthy donors. Vbeta (60) and Jbeta (13) primers were used in the PCR. Produced via immunoSEQ multiplex PCR; TCRdb's table is partial and in-frame only. The top ten hold 1% to 1.5% of the sample, which has about 130,000 clones, around 82% seen once. The sequenced material came from PBMCs. These receptors were collected from a man aged 50 to 59 in good health and CMV-seronegative.

The chain recombines TRBV10-3 with TRBJ2-3, with 7 bases identical to TRBD2. From germline, CDR1 is ENHRY and CDR2 SYGVKD. With V trimmed by 0 bases and J by 7 bases, 4 bases remained unmatched. There are 14 residues in the CDR3. In DNA, the CDR3 is TGTGCCATCAGTGAGTCAGCGGGAACTAATACGCAGTATTTT. This encodes CAISESAGTNTQYF.

This clone has only a few counts. The genes are TRBV9 and TRBJ2-1; 14 bases map to TRBD2. The CDR3 sequence is 17 residues long. Germline-derived CDR1 and CDR2 are SGDLS and YYNGEE. V shed 4 bases and J 7 bases; nucleotides not matched to a gene: 10. Here the CDR3 DNA reads TGTGCCAGCAGCTCCCCTTCCCGACTAGCGGGAGGGAATGAGCAGTTCTTC. It translates to CASSSPSRLAGGNEQFF.

In its sample, this clone was seen once. The V gene is TRBV2, the J gene TRBJ2-5, with D tentatively TRBD1 (5 bases). Trimming took off 3 bases at V and 0 bases at J, with 5 bases between the two ends. The CDR3 covers 13 residues. Germline V gene data show CDR1 as SNHLY and CDR2 as FYNNEI. The CDR3 region has the DNA TGTGCCAGCAGTGAGGACAACCAAGAGACCCAGTACTTC. Translated, it gives CASSEDNQETQYF. Combining the CDR3 with reference TRBV2 and TRBJ2-5 gives the whole variable domain EPEVTQTPSHQVTQMGQEVILRCVPISNHLYFYWYRQILGQKVEFLVSFYNNEISEKSEIFDDQFSVERPDGSNFTLKIRSTKLEDSAMYFCASSEDNQETQYFGPGTRLLVL.

This clone has just a few counts. The chain uses TRBV28 and TRBJ2-7, with D uncertain. Per germline, CDR1 MDHEN and CDR2 SYDVKM. The CDR3 length is 13 residues. V was cut by 3 bases and J by 1 base, with 7 bases left in between. CDR3 nucleotide sequence: TGTGCCAGCAGTTTCCAGTTGTCCTACGAGCAGTACTTC. Translating gives CASSFQLSYEQYF.

The genes are TRBV15 and TRBJ1-1, with D hard to call. Trimming removed 0 bases from V and 1 base from J, with 12 bases in between. CDR1 and CDR2 (germline): LNHNV, YYDKDF (reference sequence). The CDR3 has 16 amino acids. CDR3 residues: CATSRDTDIRNTEAFF. As DNA, the CDR3 is TGTGCCACCAGCAGAGATACAGACATTAGGAACACTGAAGCTTTCTTT. The entire variable domain, with the rest obtained from reference TRBV15 and TRBJ1-1, is as follows: DAMVIQNPRYQVTQFGKPVTLSCSQTLNHNVMYWYQQKSSQAPKLLFHYYDKDFNNEADTPDNFQSRRPNTSFCFLDIRSPGLGDTAMYLCATSRDTDIRNTEAFFGQGTRLTVV.

This chain links TRBV7-9 with TRBJ2-2, with 10 bases identical to TRBD1. The germline V gene has CDR1 SEHNR and CDR2 FQNEAQ (reference sequence). The CDR3 runs to 14 residues. V shed 5 bases and J 7 bases; nucleotides not matched to a gene: 4. The CDR3 DNA reads TGTGCCAGCAGCCCCGGGACAGGGGACGGGGAGCTGTTTTTT. It encodes CASSPGTGDGELFF.

J is TRBJ1-1 and V is TRBV6-5; D gene ambiguous. Trimming cost V 4 bases and J 11 bases, with 14 bases left between them. The germline V gene has CDR1 MNHEY and CDR2 SVGAGI. CDR3 size: 12 residues. The CDR3 here is CASSSGGRVAFF. The CDR3 nucleotides read TGTGCCAGCAGTTCTGGCGGGAGGGTGGCTTTCTTT.

The chain couples TRBV11-2 to TRBJ2-7, with TRBD2 matching 12 bases. Trimming took 6 bases from V and 2 from J; bases not matched to a gene: 2. Germline V gene data show CDR1 as SGHAT and CDR2 as FQNNGV. This CDR3 comprises 14 residues. The CDR3 protein is CASRLAGGPYEQYF. CDR3 in DNA: TGTGCCAGCAGACTAGCGGGAGGACCCTACGAGCAGTACTTC.

Concerning this clone itself: Other DNA sequences in this sample translate to the same CDR3. In DNA form, the CDR3 reads TGTGCCAGCAGCCAAGGGGGAGGCTATGGCTACACCTTC. It specifies CASSQGGGYGYTF. The rearrangement joins TRBV14 to TRBJ1-2, with D hard to call. The germline V gene has CDR1 SGHDN and CDR2 FVKESK. The ends were cut back, 1 base at V and 4 bases at J, with 7 bases in the middle. CDR3 length equals 13 residues.

The chain employs TRBV29-1 and TRBJ1-5, with unresolved D. This CDR3 has 14 amino acids. Trimming took 7 bases from V and 0 from J, leaving 13 bases between them. Germline lookup yields CDR1 SQVTM and CDR2 ANQGSEA. The CDR3 sequence is CSEPPKYSNQPQHF. The CDR3 DNA is TGCAGCGAACCCCCTAAGTATAGCAATCAGCCCCAGCATTTT. The full variable domain, with the rest looked up from reference TRBV29-1 and TRBJ1-5, is SAVISQKPSRDICQRGTSLTIQCQVDSQVTMMFWYRQQPGQSLTLIATANQGSEATYESGFVIDKFPISRPNLTFSTLTVSNMSPEDSSIYLCSEPPKYSNQPQHFGDGTRLSIL.

The chain couples TRBV27 to TRBJ2-7, with 7 positions matching TRBD2. Germline V gene sequence: CDR1 MNHEY, CDR2 SMNVEV (reference sequence). V dropped 3 bases and J dropped 4; count of bases not matched to a gene: 3. CDR3 length equals 13 residues. Written as DNA, the CDR3 is TGTGCCAGCAGTTTTGCGGGAGAATACGAGCAGTACTTC. Translating gives CASSFAGEYEQYF.

As for this clone: This sample includes further DNA sequences coding for the same CDR3. V and J are TRBV7-9 and TRBJ2-7, with D maybe TRBD1 (5 bases). The CDR3 has 14 amino acids. In germline, CDR1 is SEHNR, CDR2 FQNEAQ (reference sequence). V shed 1 base and J shed 0 bases, with 7 bases lying between them. DNA for the CDR3: TGTGCCAGCAGCTTAGACAGGCTCTCCTACGAGCAGTACTTC. As protein: CASSLDRLSYEQYF.

The chain couples TRBV9 to TRBJ2-7; D is uncertain. This CDR3 is built from 13 residues. Per germline, CDR1 SGDLS and CDR2 YYNGEE. Between the trimmed V and J ends, which lost 3 bases and 3 bases, there was a span of 10 bases. The chain's CDR3 is CASSGRGGYEQYF. In DNA, the CDR3 is TGTGCCAGCAGCGGGAGAGGCGGCTACGAGCAGTACTTC.

V is TRBV28 and J is TRBJ2-3; 9 bases agree with TRBD1. The CDR3 covers 16 residues. With V trimmed by 5 bases and J by 5 bases, 11 bases remained unmatched. CDR1 is MDHEN, CDR2 SYDVKM, per germline. The CDR3 is CASSPSGQGNLDTQYF. DNA of the CDR3: TGTGCCAGCAGTCCATCCGGACAGGGGAATCTAGATACGCAGTATTTT.

The genes are TRBV28 and TRBJ2-2; D is ambiguous. The germline V gene has CDR1 MDHEN and CDR2 SYDVKM. The CDR3 covers 11 residues. V was shortened by 3 bases and J by 7 bases, with 3 bases between the two germline ends. The CDR3 bases are TGTGCCAGCAGTTTCATCGGGGAGCTGTTTTTT. This sequence encodes CASSFIGELFF.

The chain recombines TRBV11-2 with TRBJ2-5, with TRBD2 matching over 11 bases. There are 17 residues in the CDR3. V shed 5 bases and J 5 bases; nucleotides not matched to a gene: 13. Per the germline V gene, CDR1 is SGHAT and CDR2 is FQNNGV. This chain's CDR3 is CASSQAGLAGGRETQYF. CDR3 nucleotide sequence: TGTGCCAGCAGCCAGGCGGGCCTAGCGGGAGGTCGTGAGACCCAGTACTTC. The variable domain in full, with the rest retrieved from reference TRBV11-2 and TRBJ2-5, is EAGVAQSPRYKIIEKRQSVAFWCNPISGHATLYWYQQILGQGPKLLIQFQNNGVVDDSQLPKDRFSAERLKGVDSTLKIQPAKLEDSAVYLCASSQAGLAGGRETQYFGPGTRLLVL.

The chain employs TRBV18 and TRBJ2-2; D is unclear. Germline CDR1 is KGHSH and CDR2 is LQKENI. This CDR3 has 12 amino acids. V lost 6 bases, J lost 2 bases, and 4 bases lay in between. This CDR3 is CASSLNTGELFF. CDR3 in DNA: TGTGCCAGCTCCCTTAACACCGGGGAGCTGTTTTTT. Full variable domain (remainder filled in from reference TRBV18 and TRBJ2-2): NAGVMQNPRHLVRRRGQEARLRCSPMKGHSHVYWYRQLPEEGLKFMVYLQKENIIDESGMPKERFSAEFPKEGPSILRIQQVVRGDSAAYFCASSLNTGELFFGEGSRLTVL.

For the CDR3, the DNA is TGTGCCAGCAGCTCGCGGGGGACAGGGAGCGATGAGCAGTTCTTC. Residues: CASSSRGTGSDEQFF. This chain uses TRBV11-3 with TRBJ2-1; TRBD1 aligns across 9 bases. The CDR3 has 15 residues. With V trimmed by 4 bases and J by 8 bases, 9 bases remained unmatched. The germline CDR1 and CDR2 sequences are SGHNT and YENEEA.

The rearrangement uses TRBV18 and TRBJ1-3, with D possibly being TRBD1 (6 bases). The germline gives CDR1 KGHSH, CDR2 LQKENI. This CDR3 has 16 amino acids. V was pared by 2 bases and J by 0 bases, with 11 bases between. CDR3 bases: TGTGCCAGCTCACCAGGGGGGGCCAACTCTGGAAACACCATATATTTT. This translates into CASSPGGANSGNTIYF. Full variable domain (rest looked up from reference TRBV18 and TRBJ1-3): NAGVMQNPRHLVRRRGQEARLRCSPMKGHSHVYWYRQLPEEGLKFMVYLQKENIIDESGMPKERFSAEFPKEGPSILRIQQVVRGDSAAYFCASSPGGANSGNTIYFGEGSWLTVV.

V and J are TRBV18 and TRBJ2-7, with TRBD2 matching over 11 bases. J lost 6 bases, V lost 3 bases, and 13 bases had no gene match. CDR1 and CDR2 (germline): KGHSH, LQKENI. The CDR3 loop spans 17 amino acids. CDR3 nucleotides: TGTGCCAGCTCACCCAGGTTTACTAGCGGGAGATCTGGCGAGCAGTACTTC. As protein: CASSPRFTSGRSGEQYF.